A single sample is the source of the 4 T cell receptor beta chains below, sequenced in a study of CD8 T cells in ankylosing spondylitis. One entry per CDR3 protein, called by TCRdb with MiXCR from the 5' RACE reads. This table holds approximately 350,000 distinct CDR3 sequences, around 15% found once. Sequenced material: blood, either unsorted or a sorted T cell fraction (not recorded which). The receptors stem from a male donor with ankylosing spondylitis or in good health (not recorded which).

V usage is TRBV28 and J usage is TRBJ1-5; D unresolved. Per the germline V gene, CDR1 is MDHEN and CDR2 is SYDVKM. Trimming left V 6 bases short and J 3 bases short, with 15 bases between. There are 15 residues in the CDR3. The CDR3 DNA reads as TGTGCCAGCAGCCCGGTGAGGACCTACAATCAGCCCCAGCATTTT. Translated, it gives CASSPVRTYNQPQHF.

This clonotype was detected only a few times. V and J are TRBV12-3 or TRBV12-4 and TRBJ2-1; no clear D. V was shortened by 3 bases and J by 2 bases, with 8 bases between the two germline ends. This CDR3 contains 14 residues. The CDR3 region has the DNA TGTGCCAGCAGTTTGGGTGACCCCTACAATGAGCAGTTCTTC. Its protein is CASSLGDPYNEQFF.

This clonotype was counted only a few times. V is TRBV3-1 and J is TRBJ2-3; 8 positions match TRBD2. The V and J ends lost 2 bases and 2 bases, in that order; junction bases with no gene match: 12. Germline V gene sequence: CDR1 LGHDT, CDR2 YNNKEL (reference sequence). The CDR3 runs to 18 residues. In nucleotides, the CDR3 is TGTGCCAGCAGCCAATATGACTTGTTTAGCGGGAACACAGATACGCAGTATTTT. As protein: CASSQYDLFSGNTDTQYF.

The rearrangement uses TRBV5-5 and TRBJ2-2; D tentatively reads TRBD1 or TRBD2 (5 bases each). V was trimmed by 4 bases and J by 5 bases, leaving 12 bases between them. Germline CDR1 reads SGHKS; CDR2 reads YYEKEE (reference sequence). The length of the CDR3 is 14 residues. CDR3 region: CASSRDPGTGELFF. DNA for the CDR3: TGTGCCAGCAGCCGGGACCCTGGGACCGGGGAGCTGTTTTTT.